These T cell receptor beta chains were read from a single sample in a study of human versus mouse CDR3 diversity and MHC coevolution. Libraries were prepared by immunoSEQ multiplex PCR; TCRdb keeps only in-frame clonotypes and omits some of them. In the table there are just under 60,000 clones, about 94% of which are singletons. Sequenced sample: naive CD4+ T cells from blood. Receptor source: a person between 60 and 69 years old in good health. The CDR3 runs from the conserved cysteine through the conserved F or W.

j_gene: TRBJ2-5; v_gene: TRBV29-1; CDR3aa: CSAGGGEETQYF
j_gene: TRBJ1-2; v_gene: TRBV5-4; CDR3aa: CASSPPPPAGANYGYTF
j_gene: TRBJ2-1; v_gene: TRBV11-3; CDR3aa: CASSFSGRGDEQFF
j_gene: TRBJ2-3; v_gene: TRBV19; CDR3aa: CASSMTGTGLNTQYF
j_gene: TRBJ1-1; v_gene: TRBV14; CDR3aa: CASSQDADRVAFF
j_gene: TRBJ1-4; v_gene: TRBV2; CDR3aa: CATRTGGNTNEKLFF
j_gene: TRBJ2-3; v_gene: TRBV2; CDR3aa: CASHSAGGFTDTQYF
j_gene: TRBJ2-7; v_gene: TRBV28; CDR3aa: CASRTEKPYEQYF
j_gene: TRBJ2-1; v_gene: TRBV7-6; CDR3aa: CASSPLAGELRNEQFF
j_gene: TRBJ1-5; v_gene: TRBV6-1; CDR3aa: CASRTGGSNQPQHF
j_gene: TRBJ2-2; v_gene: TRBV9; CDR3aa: CASSVGQVNTGELFF
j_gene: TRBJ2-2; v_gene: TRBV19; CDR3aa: CASSIDRQGIGELFF
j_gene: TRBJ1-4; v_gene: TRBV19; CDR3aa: CASRQGAATNEKLFF
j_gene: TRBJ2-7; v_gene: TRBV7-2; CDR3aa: CATKPAGTLSYEQYF
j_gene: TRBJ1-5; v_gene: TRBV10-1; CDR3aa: CASSYNRGSNQPQHF
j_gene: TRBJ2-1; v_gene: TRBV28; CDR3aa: CASSTSGISYNEQFF
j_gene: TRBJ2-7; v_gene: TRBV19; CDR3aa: CASSKGLAGETEQYF
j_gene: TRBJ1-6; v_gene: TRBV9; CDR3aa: CASSVEATARSPLHF
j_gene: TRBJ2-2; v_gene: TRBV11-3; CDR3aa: CASSLPGLASTGELFF
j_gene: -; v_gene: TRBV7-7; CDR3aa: CASSVDRSYEQYF